The 17 T cell receptor beta chains given below trace back to one sample, sequenced in a study of cytomegalovirus exposure and HLA in healthy donors (dated 2017 in TCRdb). The protocol used for the library was the immunoSEQ multiplex PCR assay. For the multiplex PCR, a mixture combining 60 forward primers for TCR Vbeta segments and 13 reverse primers for TCR Jbeta segments was used. TCRdb mirrors the immuneACCESS table, restricted to in-frame sequences. Some clones are absent from its copies; in checked studies, under half trace to an unresolved V gene, and the reason for the others is unknown. The table for this sample lists around 93,000 clones; over 60% of them were counted only once. The leading ten clones occupy 5.5% to 6% of the sample. What was sequenced was PBMCs. Receptor source: a boy between 5 and 17 years old in good health and CMV-seropositive.

This clone occurred a few times. This rearrangement joins TRBV27 to TRBJ1-1, with 9 bases aligning to TRBD1. The V gene end was trimmed by 1 base and the J gene end by 1 base; junction bases not matched to a gene: 10. Looked up from germline, CDR1 is MNHEY and CDR2 is SMNVEV (reference sequence). This CDR3 has 18 residues. The chain's CDR3 is CASSLWPDRGTGNTEAFF. DNA of the CDR3: TGTGCCAGCAGTTTATGGCCCGACAGGGGGACGGGGAACACTGAAGCTTTCTTT.

V gene TRBV5-1 combines with J gene TRBJ1-3; TRBD1 might be the D (5 bases). V shed 2 bases and J shed 3 bases, with 12 bases lying between them. This CDR3 comprises 15 residues. The germline V gene encodes CDR1 SGHRS and CDR2 YFSETQ. As DNA, the CDR3 is TGCGCCAGCAGCTTCGCAGGGAATTATGGAAACACCATATATTTT. It is translated as CASSFAGNYGNTIYF.

The V and J genes are TRBV7-3 and TRBJ2-2; 10 nucleotides align to TRBD1. The CDR3 consists of 15 residues. Per germline, CDR1 SGHTA and CDR2 FQGTGA. Trimming removed 5 bases from V and 6 bases from J; junction bases left unmatched: 6. Here the CDR3 DNA reads TGTGCCAGCAGCCGACAGGGGGCGCCCCCCGGGGAGCTGTTTTTT. This codes for CASSRQGAPPGELFF.

The CDR3 DNA reads as TGTGCCAGCAGCGACACAGGGGGAACTTACGAGCAGTACTTC. Translation: CASSDTGGTYEQYF. The chain has TRBV7-9 and TRBJ2-7; 8 bases match TRBD1. CDR3 length: 14 amino acids. Germline loops: CDR1 SEHNR, CDR2 FQNEAQ (reference sequence). The J segment lost 4 bases and the V segment lost 5 bases, leaving 7 bases of the junction unmatched.

This clone has only a few counts. This rearrangement joins TRBV7-9 to TRBJ1-1; TRBD1 is a possible D gene (5 bases). Trimming cost V 4 bases and J 7 bases, with 10 bases left between them. CDR1 and CDR2 from the germline V gene are SEHNR and FQNEAQ (reference sequence). The CDR3 covers 12 residues. The CDR3 region is CASSWGEGEAFF. As DNA, the CDR3 is TGTGCCAGCAGCTGGGGGGAAGGTGAAGCTTTCTTT.

The J gene is TRBJ1-1, the V gene TRBV10-2; 10 bases are shared with TRBD1. V shed 2 bases, J shed 10 bases, and the junction held 4 bases outside the gene matches. The CDR3 spans 13 residues. CDR1 is WSHSY and CDR2 is SAAADI in the germline V gene. In nucleotides, the CDR3 is TGCGCCAGCAGTGAGGACAGGGGGCGAGGAGCTTTCTTT. It translates to CASSEDRGRGAFF.

V usage is TRBV7-6 and J usage is TRBJ2-3; 9 positions agree with TRBD2. Germline assignment: CDR1 SGHVS and CDR2 FNYEAQ. The trim removed 1 base at V and 3 bases at J, leaving 8 bases unmatched. The CDR3 has 17 residues. The CDR3: CASSLGYSGSMTDTQYF. CDR3 coding DNA: TGTGCCAGCAGCTTAGGGTATAGCGGGAGTATGACAGATACGCAGTATTTT. Complete variable domain (other parts from reference TRBV7-6 and TRBJ2-3): GAGVSQSPRYKVTKRGQDVALRCDPISGHVSLYWYRQALGQGPEFLTYFNYEAQQDKSGLPNDRFSAERPEGSISTLTIQRTEQRDSAMYRCASSLGYSGSMTDTQYFGPGTRLTVL.

This sequence joins TRBV4-1 and TRBJ1-5; 10 bases line up with TRBD1. This CDR3 spans 16 amino acids. The V segment lost 3 bases and the J segment 2 bases; nucleotides outside the gene matches: 4. Germline V gene lookup returns CDR1 MGHRA and CDR2 YSYEKL. The CDR3: CASSQPGTGGNQPQHF. CDR3 DNA sequence: TGCGCCAGCAGCCAGCCCGGGACAGGGGGCAATCAGCCCCAGCATTTT.

The rearrangement links TRBV6-1 to TRBJ2-7; possibly TRBD1 for D (5 bases). The ends were cut back, 4 bases at V and 3 bases at J, with 22 bases in the middle. Per the germline V gene, CDR1 is MNHNS and CDR2 is SASEGT. The CDR3 runs 17 residues. CDR3 bases: TGTGCCAGCAGTGCCTATTCCGGCAGGGTGTTCGTCTACGAGCAGTACTTC. Amino acid sequence: CASSAYSGRVFVYEQYF.

This clone turned up a few times. The chain joins TRBV5-1 to TRBJ2-5; the D gene is possibly TRBD1 (5 bases). The length of the CDR3 is 14 residues. Germline assignment: CDR1 SGHRS and CDR2 YFSETQ. Trimming removed 4 bases at V and 1 base at J, with 11 bases between. The DNA for the CDR3 is TGCGCCAGCAGCATTACAGGAGTCCAAGAGACCCAGTACTTC. It yields the protein CASSITGVQETQYF.

This clone was observed once. This rearrangement joins TRBV7-9 to TRBJ1-4; 10 bases align to TRBD1. The junction had 4 bases not matched to a gene; V was cut back by 0 bases and J by 6 bases. Germline CDR1 and CDR2: SEHNR and FQNEAQ (reference sequence). This CDR3 is built from 16 residues. CDR3 protein: CASSLAVGTGDEKLFF. CDR3 sequence (DNA): TGTGCCAGCAGCTTAGCCGTTGGGACAGGGGATGAAAAACTGTTTTTT.

This chain links TRBV18 with TRBJ1-1, with D possibly matching TRBD1 (6 bases). Trimming removed 3 bases at V and 0 bases at J, with 11 bases between. Germline lookup yields CDR1 KGHSH and CDR2 LQKENI. CDR3 length: 15 amino acids. This chain's CDR3 is CASSPKTGMNTEAFF. CDR3 DNA sequence: TGTGCCAGCTCACCGAAGACAGGAATGAACACTGAAGCTTTCTTT.

This CDR3 reads CASSSSARARTEAFF. In DNA, the CDR3 is TGTGCCAGCAGCTCGAGCGCCAGGGCGAGGACTGAAGCTTTCTTT. This sequence joins TRBV7-9 and TRBJ1-1; D is possibly TRBD1 (5 bases). In germline, CDR1 is SEHNR, CDR2 FQNEAQ (reference sequence). This CDR3 has 15 residues. V lost 4 bases to trimming and J lost 5 bases, with 17 bases between them.

The chain uses TRBV19 and TRBJ1-1; D is perhaps TRBD1 (5 bases). The CDR3 length is 15 residues. Germline V gene lookup returns CDR1 LNHDA and CDR2 SQIVND (reference sequence). V was pared by 3 bases and J by 1 base, with 12 bases between. Here the CDR3 reads CASSILAGQNTEAFF. CDR3 in DNA: TGTGCCAGTAGTATTCTCGCAGGGCAGAACACTGAAGCTTTCTTT.

V is TRBV15 and J is TRBJ1-2; tentatively, D is TRBD1 (5 bases). The germline V gene has CDR1 LNHNV and CDR2 YYDKDF (reference sequence). The V and J ends lost 5 bases and 5 bases respectively, with 18 bases between them. CDR3 length: 15 residues. DNA of the CDR3: TGTGCCACCAGCTCTGACGGCCCGGAGGGGTATGGCTACACCTTC. It specifies CATSSDGPEGYGYTF.

In its sample, this clone was seen a few times. The chain is built from TRBV19 and TRBJ2-3, with D maybe TRBD2 (6 bases). Between the trimmed V and J ends, which lost 3 bases and 4 bases, there was a span of 17 bases. CDR1 is LNHDA and CDR2 is SQIVND in the germline V gene (reference sequence). CDR3 length: 16 residues. CDR3 protein: CASSISAGMRADTQYF. In nucleotides, the CDR3 is TGTGCCAGTAGTATTTCGGCGGGAATGAGAGCAGATACGCAGTATTTT.

CDR3: CAWSPDRSSYNEQFF. CDR3 nucleotide sequence: TGTGCCTGGAGTCCCGACAGGAGCTCCTACAATGAGCAGTTCTTC. The V gene is TRBV30, the J gene TRBJ2-1; maybe TRBD1 (6 bases). With 2 bases removed from V and 0 bases from J, the gap between germline ends came to 11 bases. Germline V gene lookup returns CDR1 GTSNPN and CDR2 SVGIG (reference sequence). This CDR3 contains 15 residues.